This TCR beta chain derives from a study of T cell responses to AZD1222 COVID-19 vaccine. Study-wide context: Combined were second doses at about 4 or about 12 weeks. Study-wide findings and caveats: A rise in Spike-specific TCR breadth and depth followed two AZD1222 doses. Donors were chiefly white British, with a greater number of females, and clonal diversity was perhaps underestimated. There were vaccine-associated CD4 TCRs across spike, dominant at 160-218 and 743-854.

Profiling relied on immunoSEQ multiplex PCR, and the TCRdb table lists in-frame clones only, not all of them. The sample includes under 130,000 clones, about 90% of them seen just once. The CDR3 has 13 amino acids. Germline V lookup: CDR1 MGHRA, CDR2 YSYEKL. Trimming pared 0 bases from V and 9 bases from J, leaving 9 bases between. For this clone: Its antigen is not identified.

The genes are TRBV4-1 and TRBJ1-5; the D is unclear. Sequencing was performed on peripheral blood, taken on day 0 of AZD1222 vaccination. The clonotype comes from an adult in good health. The CDR3 nucleotides are TGCGCCAGCAGCCAAGAAGGAGGGATGCCCCAGCATTTT. Translated: CASSQEGGMPQHF.